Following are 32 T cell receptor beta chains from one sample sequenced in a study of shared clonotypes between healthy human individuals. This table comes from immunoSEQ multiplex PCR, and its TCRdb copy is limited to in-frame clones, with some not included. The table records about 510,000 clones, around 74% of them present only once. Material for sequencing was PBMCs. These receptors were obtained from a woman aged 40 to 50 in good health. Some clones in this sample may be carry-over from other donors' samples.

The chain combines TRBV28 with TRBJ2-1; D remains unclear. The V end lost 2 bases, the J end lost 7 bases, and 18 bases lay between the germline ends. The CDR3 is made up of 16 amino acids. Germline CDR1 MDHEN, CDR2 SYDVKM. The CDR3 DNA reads TGTGCCAGCAGTTTACGATCCGGCAGGATAGGTAATGAGCAGTTCTTC. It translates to CASSLRSGRIGNEQFF.

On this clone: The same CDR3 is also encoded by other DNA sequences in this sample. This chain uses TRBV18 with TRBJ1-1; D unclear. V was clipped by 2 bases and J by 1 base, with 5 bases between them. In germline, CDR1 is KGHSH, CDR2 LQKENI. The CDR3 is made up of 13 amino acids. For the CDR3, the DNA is TGTGCCAGCTCACCAGTCAGGAACACTGAAGCTTTCTTT. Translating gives CASSPVRNTEAFF.

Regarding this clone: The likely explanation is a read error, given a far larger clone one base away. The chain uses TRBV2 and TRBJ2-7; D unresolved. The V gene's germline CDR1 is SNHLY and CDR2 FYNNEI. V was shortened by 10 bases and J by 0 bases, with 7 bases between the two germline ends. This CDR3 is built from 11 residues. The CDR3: CANSNSYEQYF. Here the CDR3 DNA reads TGTGCCAACAGCAACTCCTACGAGCAGTACTTC.

CDR3 in amino acids: CSVGTSGRYETQYF. The DNA of the CDR3 is TGCAGCGTCGGGACTAGCGGGAGGTACGAGACCCAGTACTTC. The chain is built from TRBV29-1 and TRBJ2-5; 15 bases match TRBD2. V shed 6 bases and J 5 bases; nucleotides not matched to a gene: 4. CDR3 length: 14 residues. Per germline, CDR1 SQVTM and CDR2 ANQGSEA. The entire variable domain, with the rest obtained from reference TRBV29-1 and TRBJ2-5, is as follows: SAVISQKPSRDICQRGTSLTIQCQVDSQVTMMFWYRQQPGQSLTLIATANQGSEATYESGFVIDKFPISRPNLTFSTLTVSNMSPEDSSIYLCSVGTSGRYETQYFGPGTRLLVL.

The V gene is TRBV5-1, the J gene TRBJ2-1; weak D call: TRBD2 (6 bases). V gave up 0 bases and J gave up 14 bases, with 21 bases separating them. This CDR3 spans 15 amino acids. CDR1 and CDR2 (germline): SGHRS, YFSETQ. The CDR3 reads CASSLDGGAHQAEFF. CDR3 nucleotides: TGCGCCAGCAGCTTGGACGGCGGGGCCCACCAAGCTGAGTTCTTC.

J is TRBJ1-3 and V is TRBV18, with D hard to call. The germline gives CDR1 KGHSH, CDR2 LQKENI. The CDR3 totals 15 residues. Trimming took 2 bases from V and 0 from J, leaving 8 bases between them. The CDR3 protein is CASSPEQISGNTIYF. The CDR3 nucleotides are TGTGCCAGCTCACCAGAACAGATCTCTGGAAACACCATATATTTT. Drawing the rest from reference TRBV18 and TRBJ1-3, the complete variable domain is NAGVMQNPRHLVRRRGQEARLRCSPMKGHSHVYWYRQLPEEGLKFMVYLQKENIIDESGMPKERFSAEFPKEGPSILRIQQVVRGDSAAYFCASSPEQISGNTIYFGEGSWLTVV.

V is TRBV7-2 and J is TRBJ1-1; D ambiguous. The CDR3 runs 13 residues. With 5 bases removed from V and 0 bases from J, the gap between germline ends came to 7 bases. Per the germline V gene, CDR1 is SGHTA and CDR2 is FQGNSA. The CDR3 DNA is TGTGCCAGCAGCATAGACCTGAACACTGAAGCTTTCTTT. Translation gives CASSIDLNTEAFF.

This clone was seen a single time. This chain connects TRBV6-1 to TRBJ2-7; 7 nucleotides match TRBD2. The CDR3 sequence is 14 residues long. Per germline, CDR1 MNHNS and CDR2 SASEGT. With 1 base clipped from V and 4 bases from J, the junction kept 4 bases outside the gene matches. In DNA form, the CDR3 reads TGTGCCAGCAGTGAAGGTAGTAGCGGGTACGAGCAGTACTTC. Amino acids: CASSEGSSGYEQYF.

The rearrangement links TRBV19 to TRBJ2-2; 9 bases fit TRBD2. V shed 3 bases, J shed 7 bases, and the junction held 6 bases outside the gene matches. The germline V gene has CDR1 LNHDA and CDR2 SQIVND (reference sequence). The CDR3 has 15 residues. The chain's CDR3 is CASSIGSGSGGELFF. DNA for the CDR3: TGTGCCAGTAGTATCGGTAGCGGGAGTGGCGGGGAGCTGTTTTTT.

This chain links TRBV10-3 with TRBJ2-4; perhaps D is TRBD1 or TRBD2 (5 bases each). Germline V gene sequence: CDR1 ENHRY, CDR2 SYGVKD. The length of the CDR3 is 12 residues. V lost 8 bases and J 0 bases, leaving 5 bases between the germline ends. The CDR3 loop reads CAIGTAKNIQYF. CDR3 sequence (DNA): TGTGCCATCGGGACAGCCAAAAACATTCAGTACTTC.

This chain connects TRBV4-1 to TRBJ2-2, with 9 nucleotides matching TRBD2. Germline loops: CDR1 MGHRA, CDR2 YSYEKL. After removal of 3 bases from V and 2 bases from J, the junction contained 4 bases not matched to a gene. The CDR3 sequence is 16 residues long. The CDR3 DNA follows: TGCGCCAGCAGCCAGAGACTAGCGGTAAACACCGGGGAGCTGTTTTTT. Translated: CASSQRLAVNTGELFF.

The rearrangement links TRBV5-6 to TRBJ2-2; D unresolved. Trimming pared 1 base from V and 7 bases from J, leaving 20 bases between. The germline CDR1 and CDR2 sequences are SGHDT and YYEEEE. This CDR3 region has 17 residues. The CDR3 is CASSLYYDHLSIGELFF. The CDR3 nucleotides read TGTGCCAGCAGCTTGTACTACGATCACCTCTCTATCGGGGAGCTGTTTTTT.

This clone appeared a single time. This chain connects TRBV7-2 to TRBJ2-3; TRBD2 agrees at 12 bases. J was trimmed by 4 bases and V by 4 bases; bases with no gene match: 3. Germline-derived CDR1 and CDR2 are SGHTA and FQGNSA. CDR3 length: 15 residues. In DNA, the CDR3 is TGTGCCAGCAGCTGGACTAGCGGGAATGCAGATACGCAGTATTTT. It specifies CASSWTSGNADTQYF.

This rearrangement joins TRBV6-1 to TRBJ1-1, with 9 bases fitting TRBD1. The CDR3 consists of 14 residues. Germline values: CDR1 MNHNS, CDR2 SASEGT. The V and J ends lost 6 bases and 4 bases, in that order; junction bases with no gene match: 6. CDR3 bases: TGTGCCAGCAGCTGGGACAGGGTAAGCACTGAAGCTTTCTTT. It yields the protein CASSWDRVSTEAFF.

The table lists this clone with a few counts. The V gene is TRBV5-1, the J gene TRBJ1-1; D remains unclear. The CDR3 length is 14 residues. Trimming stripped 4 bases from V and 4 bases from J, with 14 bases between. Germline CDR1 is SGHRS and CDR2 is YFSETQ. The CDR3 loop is CASSPSGVGTEAFF. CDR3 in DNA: TGCGCCAGCAGCCCCTCGGGAGTGGGCACTGAAGCTTTCTTT.

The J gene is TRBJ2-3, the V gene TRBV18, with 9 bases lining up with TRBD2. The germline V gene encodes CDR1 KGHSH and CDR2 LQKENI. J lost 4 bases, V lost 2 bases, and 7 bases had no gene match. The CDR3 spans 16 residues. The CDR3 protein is CASSPTAGGGSDTQYF. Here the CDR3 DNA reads TGTGCCAGCTCACCAACAGCGGGAGGAGGGTCAGATACGCAGTATTTT.

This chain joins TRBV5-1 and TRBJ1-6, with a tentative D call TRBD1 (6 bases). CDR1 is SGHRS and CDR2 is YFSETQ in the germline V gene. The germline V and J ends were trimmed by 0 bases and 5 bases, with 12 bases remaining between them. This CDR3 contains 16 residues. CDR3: CASSLVPGADNSPLHF. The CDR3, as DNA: TGCGCCAGCAGCTTGGTGCCAGGGGCCGATAATTCACCCCTCCACTTT.

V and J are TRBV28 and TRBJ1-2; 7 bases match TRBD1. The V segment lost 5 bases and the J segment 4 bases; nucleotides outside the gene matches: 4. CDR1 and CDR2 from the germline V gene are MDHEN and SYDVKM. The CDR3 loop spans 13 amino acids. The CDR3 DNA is TGTGCCAGCAGTCCGGGACAGTCCTATGGCTACACCTTC. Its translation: CASSPGQSYGYTF.

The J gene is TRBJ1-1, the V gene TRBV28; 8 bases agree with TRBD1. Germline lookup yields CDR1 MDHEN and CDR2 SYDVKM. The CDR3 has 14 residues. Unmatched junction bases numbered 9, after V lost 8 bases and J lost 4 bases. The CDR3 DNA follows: TGTGCCAGCCATTCCCCAGGGGGCATCACTGAAGCTTTCTTT. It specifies CASHSPGGITEAFF. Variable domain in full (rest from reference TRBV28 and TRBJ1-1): DVKVTQSSRYLVKRTGEKVFLECVQDMDHENMFWYRQDPGLGLRLIYFSYDVKMKEKGDIPEGYSVSREKKERFSLILESASTNQTSMYLCASHSPGGITEAFFGQGTRLTVV.

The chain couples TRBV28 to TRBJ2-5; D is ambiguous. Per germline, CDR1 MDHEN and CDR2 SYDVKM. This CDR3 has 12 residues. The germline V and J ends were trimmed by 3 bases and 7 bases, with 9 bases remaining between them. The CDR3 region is CASSFGLGTQYF. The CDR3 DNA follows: TGTGCCAGCAGTTTTGGCTTGGGGACCCAGTACTTC.

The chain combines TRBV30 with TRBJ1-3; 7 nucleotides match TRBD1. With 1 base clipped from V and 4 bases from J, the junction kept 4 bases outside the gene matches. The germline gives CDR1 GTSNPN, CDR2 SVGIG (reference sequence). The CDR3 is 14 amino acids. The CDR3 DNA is TGTGCCTGGAGTGCAGGGGGGGTCGGAAACACCATATATTTT. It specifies CAWSAGGVGNTIYF.

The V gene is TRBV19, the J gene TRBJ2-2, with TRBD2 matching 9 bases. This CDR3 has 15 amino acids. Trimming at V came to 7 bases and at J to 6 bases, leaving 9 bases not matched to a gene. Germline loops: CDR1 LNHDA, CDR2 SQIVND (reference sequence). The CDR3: CASNGLAGTAGELFF. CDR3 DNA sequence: TGTGCCAGTAACGGGCTAGCGGGAACGGCCGGGGAGCTGTTTTTT.

The CDR3 bases are TGCGCCAGCAGGCCAACAGGGGCGAACACCGGGGAGCTGTTTTTT. This sequence encodes CASRPTGANTGELFF. The gene calls are TRBV5-1 and TRBJ2-2, with TRBD1 matching over 7 bases. V shed 5 bases, J shed 0 bases, and the junction held 4 bases outside the gene matches. CDR3 length equals 15 residues. Germline CDR1 and CDR2: SGHRS and YFSETQ.

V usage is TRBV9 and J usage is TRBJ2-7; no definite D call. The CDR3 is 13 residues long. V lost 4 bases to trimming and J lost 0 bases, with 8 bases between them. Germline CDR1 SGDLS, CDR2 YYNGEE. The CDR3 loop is CASSPQSSYEQYF. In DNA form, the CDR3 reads TGTGCCAGCAGCCCACAGAGCTCCTACGAGCAGTACTTC.

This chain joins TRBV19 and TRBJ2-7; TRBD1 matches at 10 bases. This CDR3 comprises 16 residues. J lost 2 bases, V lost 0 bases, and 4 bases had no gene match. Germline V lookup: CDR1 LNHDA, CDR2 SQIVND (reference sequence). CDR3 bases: TGTGCCAGTAGTATAGAGGCCGGGACAGGGGCCTACGAGCAGTACTTC. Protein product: CASSIEAGTGAYEQYF.

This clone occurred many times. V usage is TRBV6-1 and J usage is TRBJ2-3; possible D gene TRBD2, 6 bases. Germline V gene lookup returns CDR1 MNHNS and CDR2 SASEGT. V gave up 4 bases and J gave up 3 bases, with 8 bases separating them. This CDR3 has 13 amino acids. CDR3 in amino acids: CASSARETDTQYF. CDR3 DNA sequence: TGTGCCAGCAGTGCTCGGGAGACAGATACGCAGTATTTT.

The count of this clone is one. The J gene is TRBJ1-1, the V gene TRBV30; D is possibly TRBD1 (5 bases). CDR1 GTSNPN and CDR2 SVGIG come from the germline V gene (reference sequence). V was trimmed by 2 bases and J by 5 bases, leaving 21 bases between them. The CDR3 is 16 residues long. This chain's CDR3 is CAWSTLGWQGPTEAFF. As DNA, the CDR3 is TGTGCCTGGAGTACCCTCGGGTGGCAGGGACCAACTGAAGCTTTCTTT.

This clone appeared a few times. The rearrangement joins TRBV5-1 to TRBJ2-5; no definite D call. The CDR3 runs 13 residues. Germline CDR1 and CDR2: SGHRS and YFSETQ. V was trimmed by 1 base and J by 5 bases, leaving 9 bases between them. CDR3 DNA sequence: TGCGCCAGCAGCTTGAGCGCGGCTGAGACCCAGTACTTC. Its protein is CASSLSAAETQYF.

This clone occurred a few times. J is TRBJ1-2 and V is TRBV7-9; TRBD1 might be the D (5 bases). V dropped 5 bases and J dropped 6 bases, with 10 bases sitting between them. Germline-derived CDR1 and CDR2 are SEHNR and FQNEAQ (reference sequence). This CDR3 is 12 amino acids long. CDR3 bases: TGTGCCAGCAGCCGGGACGGCGATGGCTACACCTTC. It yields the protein CASSRDGDGYTF.

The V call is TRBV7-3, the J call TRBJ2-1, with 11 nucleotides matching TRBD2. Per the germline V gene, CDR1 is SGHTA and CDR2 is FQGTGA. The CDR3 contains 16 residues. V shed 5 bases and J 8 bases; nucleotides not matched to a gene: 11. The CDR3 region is CASSLPRASGRHEQFF. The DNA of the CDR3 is TGTGCCAGCAGCCTACCCCGGGCTAGCGGGAGGCATGAGCAGTTCTTC.

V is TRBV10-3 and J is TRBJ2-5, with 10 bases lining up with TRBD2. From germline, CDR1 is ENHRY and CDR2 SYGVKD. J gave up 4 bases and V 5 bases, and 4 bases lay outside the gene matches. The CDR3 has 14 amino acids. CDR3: CAISQGLAAETQYF. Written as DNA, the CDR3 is TGTGCCATCAGTCAAGGACTAGCGGCAGAGACCCAGTACTTC.

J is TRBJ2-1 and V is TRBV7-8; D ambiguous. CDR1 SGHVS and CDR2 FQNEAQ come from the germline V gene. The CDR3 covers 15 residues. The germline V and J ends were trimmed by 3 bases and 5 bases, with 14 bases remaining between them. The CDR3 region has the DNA TGTGCCAGCAGCTTGGTCAGGTTGACTGACAATGAGCAGTTCTTC. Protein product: CASSLVRLTDNEQFF.